The 7 T cell receptor beta chains below were found in one sample sequenced in a study of cytomegalovirus exposure and HLA in healthy donors. The PCR ran on 60 Vbeta and 13 Jbeta primers. Data came from immunoSEQ multiplex PCR; TCRdb stores just in-frame clones and leaves some out. The sample yields about 190,000 clones, approximately 79% seen once. Sequences were obtained from PBMCs. These receptors came from a young woman in good health and CMV-seronegative.

The chain has TRBV5-1 and TRBJ1-1, with D tentatively TRBD1 (5 bases). CDR3 length equals 15 residues. The ends were cut back, 0 bases at V and 4 bases at J, with 13 bases in the middle. The germline V gene has CDR1 SGHRS and CDR2 YFSETQ. CDR3 region: CASSLDGGSGTEAFF. For the CDR3, the DNA is TGCGCCAGCAGCTTGGACGGGGGTTCCGGCACTGAAGCTTTCTTT.

The chain carries TRBV2 and TRBJ2-7; 10 bases are a match to TRBD1. Trimming took 6 bases from V and 2 from J; bases not matched to a gene: 4. This CDR3 is 14 amino acids long. CDR1 is SNHLY and CDR2 is FYNNEI in the germline V gene. CDR3 nucleotides: TGTGCCAGCAGGGCCGGGACAGGGGCCTACGAGCAGTACTTC. Translated, it gives CASRAGTGAYEQYF.

V and J are TRBV7-9 and TRBJ2-7; weak D call: TRBD2 (6 bases). The CDR3 runs to 12 residues. The germline V gene has CDR1 SEHNR and CDR2 FQNEAQ (reference sequence). V was pared by 5 bases and J by 4 bases, with 9 bases between. CDR3 sequence: CASSRGGYEQYF. CDR3 nucleotides: TGTGCCAGCAGCAGGGGAGGTTACGAGCAGTACTTC.

The chain uses TRBV25-1 and TRBJ2-5, with D maybe TRBD2 (5 bases). This CDR3 is built from 14 residues. Per germline, CDR1 MGHDK and CDR2 SYGVNS. The V and J ends lost 2 bases and 5 bases respectively, with 12 bases between them. The CDR3 DNA reads TGTGCCAGCAGTGAACTGGGTAGCGAGGAGACCCAGTACTTC. Amino acid sequence: CASSELGSEETQYF.

This clone was found a few times. This chain uses TRBV5-1 with TRBJ2-3; 11 nucleotides align to TRBD1. The CDR3 has 15 residues. Germline CDR1 reads SGHRS; CDR2 reads YFSETQ. With 4 bases clipped from V and 7 bases from J, the junction kept 8 bases outside the gene matches. The DNA for the CDR3 is TGCGCCAGCAGCGGGGGACAGGGGGACACGAATACGCAGTATTTT. This encodes CASSGGQGDTNTQYF.

Only one count was recorded for this clone. This chain connects TRBV28 to TRBJ1-2; D might be TRBD1 (5 bases). Per germline, CDR1 MDHEN and CDR2 SYDVKM. This CDR3 has 14 residues. Trimming stripped 3 bases from V and 7 bases from J, with 15 bases between. The CDR3 DNA follows: TGTGCCAGCAGTTTGGGGCTCGGGGGTGCTGGCTACACCTTC. Translating gives CASSLGLGGAGYTF.

This clone was counted between two and nine times. The V call is TRBV5-1, the J call TRBJ1-4; D call uncertain. Trimming took 4 bases from V and 8 from J, leaving 15 bases between them. This CDR3 contains 14 residues. Germline values: CDR1 SGHRS, CDR2 YFSETQ. In DNA, the CDR3 is TGCGCCAGCAGCCCCGTAGGACTGTACGAAAAACTGTTTTTT. Its translation is CASSPVGLYEKLFF.